Following are 25 T cell receptor beta chains from one sample sequenced in a study of blood T cell repertoires in COVID-19 (dated by TCRdb to between 2020 and 2021). The receptor library was made with the immunoSEQ multiplex PCR assay. This is the immuneACCESS table as TCRdb keeps it, with only in-frame sequences that have V and J called. A part of the clones is gone; compared with another copy, unresolved V genes explain less than half, and the rest is unexplained. The sample table records approximately 200,000 clones; less than 90% of these occur just once. The ten largest clones represent 0.95% to 1.3% of the sample. Sequences were obtained from peripheral blood. The receptors stem from a man younger than 45 with acute or convalescent COVID-19.

The V gene is TRBV7-9, the J gene TRBJ1-2; possible D gene TRBD1, 5 bases. The CDR3 totals 12 residues. CDR1 is SEHNR, CDR2 FQNEAQ, per germline (reference sequence). V lost 5 bases and J lost 7, with 11 bases in between. The CDR3 region has the DNA TGTGCCAGCAGCCAGGGATCTGGTGGCTACACCTTC. Its protein product is CASSQGSGGYTF.

The chain has TRBV29-1 and TRBJ2-3, with unresolved D. The CDR3 contains 15 residues. V was trimmed by 0 bases and J by 6 bases, leaving 16 bases between them. Germline V gene data show CDR1 as SQVTM and CDR2 as ANQGSEA. The CDR3 region is CSVEDPHARFDTQYF. Here the CDR3 DNA reads TGCAGCGTTGAAGATCCCCACGCTAGGTTTGATACGCAGTATTTT.

The gene calls are TRBV21-1 and TRBJ1-6. TRBV21-1 is a recognized pseudogene. The CDR3 has 18 amino acids. The DNA for the CDR3 is TGTGCCAGCAGCCTCCCAAGCGCGCAAATACGAAAAAATTCACCCCTCCACTTT. This sequence encodes CASSLPSAQIRKNSPLHF.

The genes are TRBV4-1 and TRBJ2-7, with a weak D call TRBD1 (5 bases). With 2 bases removed from V and 5 bases from J, the gap between germline ends came to 13 bases. The CDR3 length is 14 residues. Germline assignment: CDR1 MGHRA and CDR2 YSYEKL. Here the CDR3 reads CASSQIFQGHEQYF. Here the CDR3 DNA reads TGCGCCAGCAGCCAAATCTTCCAGGGCCACGAGCAGTACTTC.

The rearrangement uses TRBV7-8 and TRBJ2-5; D unclear. V was pared by 7 bases and J by 0 bases, with 12 bases between. This CDR3 comprises 14 residues. Germline V gene sequence: CDR1 SGHVS, CDR2 FQNEAQ. The CDR3: CASNEKEYQETQYF. Written as DNA, the CDR3 is TGTGCCAGCAACGAGAAAGAGTACCAAGAGACCCAGTACTTC. Supplemented by reference TRBV7-8 and TRBJ2-5, the full variable domain reads GAGVSQSPRYKVAKRGQDVALRCDPISGHVSLFWYQQALGQGPEFLTYFQNEAQLDKSGLPSDRFFAERPEGSVSTLKIQRTQQEDSAVYLCASNEKEYQETQYFGPGTRLLVL.

The rearrangement links TRBV28 to TRBJ1-3; unclear D gene. The CDR3 is 11 residues long. The germline CDR1 and CDR2 sequences are MDHEN and SYDVKM. V was clipped by 4 bases and J by 6 bases, with 4 bases between them. CDR3 protein: CASSSSNTIYF. For the CDR3, the DNA is TGTGCCAGCAGTTCATCAAACACCATATATTTT.

The chain combines TRBV10-1 with TRBJ1-1, with 8 bases that match TRBD1. The V gene's germline CDR1 is WNHNN and CDR2 SYGVQD (reference sequence). This CDR3 spans 14 amino acids. Trimming cost V 4 bases and J 1 base; bases outside gene matches: 2. CDR3 in amino acids: CASSGGQGNTEAFF. Written as DNA, the CDR3 is TGCGCCAGCAGTGGCGGACAGGGGAACACTGAAGCTTTCTTT.

The CDR3 here is CASSARQGETQYF. DNA of the CDR3: TGCGCCAGCAGCGCCCGACAGGGGGAGACCCAGTACTTC. V usage is TRBV5-1 and J usage is TRBJ2-5; 8 positions match TRBD1. The V gene's germline CDR1 is SGHRS and CDR2 YFSETQ. The CDR3 totals 13 residues. V shed 4 bases and J 5 bases; nucleotides not matched to a gene: 4.

The chain carries TRBV29-1 and TRBJ1-2; 10 positions match TRBD1. The CDR3 length is 13 residues. The V and J ends lost 6 bases and 8 bases, in that order; junction bases with no gene match: 9. CDR1 and CDR2 (germline): SQVTM, ANQGSEA. The CDR3 reads CSVIGTGVKGYTF. For the CDR3, the DNA is TGCAGCGTCATAGGGACAGGGGTTAAGGGCTACACCTTC.

The chain couples TRBV3-1 (or the pseudogene TRBV3-2) to TRBJ2-3; 7 bases align to TRBD2. Germline V gives CDR1 LGHDT, CDR2 YNNKEL (reference sequence). The CDR3 spans 16 residues. V was pared by 4 bases and J by 0 bases, with 7 bases of the junction left unmatched. CDR3 DNA: TGTGCCAGCAGCCCCGGACTAGTTCGGAGCACAGATACGCAGTATTTT. Protein: CASSPGLVRSTDTQYF.

The CDR3 bases are TGTGCCAGTAGTATTTTTTTTAGGGGGAGGAGCGGCGGGAGATACGAGCAGTACTTC. This sequence encodes CASSIFFRGRSGGRYEQYF. The rearrangement links TRBV19 to TRBJ2-7, with D maybe TRBD2 (7 bases). CDR3 length: 19 amino acids. Trimming shortened V by 3 bases and J by 4 bases, and 28 bases separated the two germline ends. CDR1 and CDR2 from the germline V gene are LNHDA and SQIVND (reference sequence).

The chain employs TRBV5-8 and TRBJ1-5, with 7 positions matching TRBD1. In germline, CDR1 is SGHTS, CDR2 YDEGEE. The ends lost 6 bases at V and 4 bases at J; junction bases unmatched: 7. This CDR3 region has 14 residues. The DNA for the CDR3 is TGTGCCAGCACCCAGCGCAGGGGGAATCAGCCCCAGCATTTT. Protein sequence: CASTQRRGNQPQHF.

The count of this clone is one. The genes are TRBV14 and TRBJ2-3; TRBD1 is a possible D gene (6 bases). V gave up 3 bases and J gave up 5 bases, with 21 bases separating them. CDR1 is SGHDN and CDR2 is FVKESK in the germline V gene. This CDR3 comprises 17 residues. CDR3 loop: CASSQPKGTLVGDTQYF. CDR3 nucleotide sequence: TGTGCCAGCAGCCAGCCGAAAGGGACACTTGTAGGAGATACGCAGTATTTT.

This sequence joins TRBV9 and TRBJ2-7, with TRBD2 identical over 7 bases. The germline CDR1 and CDR2 sequences are SGDLS and YYNGEE. J was trimmed by 3 bases and V by 4 bases; bases with no gene match: 10. The CDR3 has 15 amino acids. CDR3 DNA: TGTGCCAGCAGCTCAGTGGGGGGGAAGGGCTACGAGCAGTACTTC. Translation: CASSSVGGKGYEQYF. Based on the CDR3 plus reference TRBV9 and TRBJ2-7, the full variable domain is DSGVTQTPKHLITATGQRVTLRCSPRSGDLSVYWYQQSLDQGLQFLIQYYNGEERAKGNILERFSAQQFPDLHSELNLSSLELGDSALYFCASSSVGGKGYEQYFGPGTRLTVT.

This sequence joins TRBV3-1 (or the pseudogene TRBV3-2) and TRBJ1-6, with D perhaps TRBD1 (5 bases). Germline loops: CDR1 LGHDT, CDR2 YNNKEL (reference sequence). V shed 2 bases and J shed 0 bases, with 11 bases lying between them. This CDR3 has 17 residues. The CDR3: CASSQTVTDSYNSPLHF. Written as DNA, the CDR3 is TGTGCCAGCAGCCAAACTGTGACAGACTCCTATAATTCACCCCTCCACTTT.

This clone has only a few counts. The genes are TRBV5-4 and TRBJ2-2; 8 bases align to TRBD2. Losses at the gene ends were 0 bases for V and 2 bases for J; bases not matched to a gene: 6. Germline V gene lookup returns CDR1 SGHNT and CDR2 YYREEE (reference sequence). The CDR3 has 17 residues. CDR3 residues: CASSLGGSGANTGELFF. CDR3 in DNA: TGTGCCAGCAGCTTGGGGGGTAGCGGGGCTAACACCGGGGAGCTGTTTTTT.

This chain joins TRBV6-6 and TRBJ2-7, with 12 bases that match TRBD1. CDR1 and CDR2 (germline): MNHNY, SVGAGI (reference sequence). The length of the CDR3 is 15 residues. V shed 5 bases, J shed 3 bases, and the junction held 5 bases outside the gene matches. DNA of the CDR3: TGTGCCAGCAGTATAGGGGACAGGGGGCTCTACGAGCAGTACTTC. It yields the protein CASSIGDRGLYEQYF.

The chain employs TRBV19 and TRBJ2-3; 8 bases agree with TRBD2. The CDR3 has 14 residues. The V and J ends lost 6 bases and 4 bases, in that order; junction bases with no gene match: 6. The germline V gene has CDR1 LNHDA and CDR2 SQIVND (reference sequence). CDR3 DNA sequence: TGTGCCAGTAGCGACCGGGGGGGCCCAGATACGCAGTATTTT. Amino acid sequence: CASSDRGGPDTQYF.

There are a few counts of this clone. The V call is TRBV7-2, the J call TRBJ2-7; tentative D call: TRBD1 (6 bases). The CDR3 spans 13 residues. V was trimmed by 3 bases and J by 7 bases, leaving 13 bases between them. The germline V gene has CDR1 SGHTA and CDR2 FQGNSA. The CDR3 spells CASSLTGNGEQYF. The CDR3, as DNA: TGTGCCAGCAGCTTGACAGGAAACGGGGAGCAGTACTTC.

The chain couples TRBV30 to TRBJ2-5; D perhaps matches TRBD2 (7 bases). Trimming removed 1 base from V and 4 bases from J, with 19 bases in between. Germline V gives CDR1 GTSNPN, CDR2 SVGIG (reference sequence). The CDR3 consists of 16 residues. The CDR3 protein is CAWSGAGRGVLETQYF. In nucleotides, the CDR3 is TGTGCCTGGAGTGGGGCAGGGAGGGGGGTATTAGAGACCCAGTACTTC.

The chain links TRBV7-2 to TRBJ2-7; D may be TRBD1 (5 bases). The CDR3 sequence is 13 residues long. CDR1 is SGHTA and CDR2 is FQGNSA in the germline V gene. The V end was cut by 4 bases, the J end by 2 bases, with 9 bases between. DNA of the CDR3: TGTGCCAGCAGCTCCAGGGATACCTACGAGCAGTACTTC. Its translation is CASSSRDTYEQYF.

This chain joins TRBV9 and TRBJ2-7, with D possibly being TRBD1 (5 bases). This CDR3 has 15 amino acids. The V gene's germline CDR1 is SGDLS and CDR2 YYNGEE. V was pared by 0 bases and J by 3 bases, with 13 bases between. CDR3 nucleotides: TGTGCCAGCAGCGTAGGAGAGACAGCAAACTACGAGCAGTACTTC. Its translation: CASSVGETANYEQYF.

This clone occurred once. V gene TRBV4-1 combines with J gene TRBJ2-5; 8 bases agree with TRBD1. There are 14 residues in the CDR3. V lost 1 base, J lost 5 bases, and 3 bases stayed unmatched. The germline gives CDR1 MGHRA, CDR2 YSYEKL. The CDR3 is CASSQAGGRETQYF. DNA of the CDR3: TGCGCCAGCAGCCAAGCAGGGGGCAGGGAGACCCAGTACTTC.

The chain is built from TRBV4-1 and TRBJ2-7; the match to TRBD1 covers 7 bases. V was clipped by 1 base and J by 7 bases; unmatched bases: 4. The CDR3 runs to 13 residues. Germline loops: CDR1 MGHRA, CDR2 YSYEKL. The CDR3 nucleotides are TGCGCCAGCAGCCAAGGACAGGGAATGGAGCAGTACTTC. This encodes CASSQGQGMEQYF.

The V call is TRBV19, the J call TRBJ2-1; 8 nucleotides align to TRBD2. Trimming removed 5 bases from V and 3 bases from J; junction bases left unmatched: 6. This CDR3 is 15 amino acids long. Germline-derived CDR1 and CDR2 are LNHDA and SQIVND (reference sequence). The CDR3 DNA reads as TGTGCCAGTAGTGTTCTAGCGGGTTTCTACAATGAGCAGTTCTTC. This sequence encodes CASSVLAGFYNEQFF.